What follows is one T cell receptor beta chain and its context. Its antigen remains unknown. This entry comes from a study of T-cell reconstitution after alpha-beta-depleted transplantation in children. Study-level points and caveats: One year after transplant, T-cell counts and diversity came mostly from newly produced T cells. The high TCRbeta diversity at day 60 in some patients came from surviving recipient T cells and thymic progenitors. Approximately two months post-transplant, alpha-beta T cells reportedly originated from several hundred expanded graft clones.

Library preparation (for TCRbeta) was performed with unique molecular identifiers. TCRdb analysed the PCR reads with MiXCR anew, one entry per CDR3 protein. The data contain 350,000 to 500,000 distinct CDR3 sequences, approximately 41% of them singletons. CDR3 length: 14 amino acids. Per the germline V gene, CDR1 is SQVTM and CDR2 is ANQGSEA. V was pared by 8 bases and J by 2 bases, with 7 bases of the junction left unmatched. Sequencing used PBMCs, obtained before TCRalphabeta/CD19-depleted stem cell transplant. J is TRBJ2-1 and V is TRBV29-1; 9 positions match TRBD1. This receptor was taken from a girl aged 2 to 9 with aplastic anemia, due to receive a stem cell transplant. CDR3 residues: CSLGQGTPYNEQFF. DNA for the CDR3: TGCAGCTTAGGACAGGGGACGCCCTACAATGAGCAGTTCTTC.